A selection of T cell receptor beta chains follows, all from one sample in a study of blood T cells in healthy people across ages. TCRdb passed the 5' RACE reads through MiXCR, listing each CDR3 protein once. The sample shows some 1.7 million distinct CDR3 sequences, 28% of them seen only once. Sample: blood. The receptors were gathered from a woman aged 30 to 39 in good health. Both conserved end residues are trimmed from each CDR3. Fields, in order: CDR3 length, V gene, J gene, clone size, CDR3 protein. Rows may omit the clone size; those that give it use once, few, many or a size class.

>14|TRBV20-1|TRBJ2-7|NA
SAKGLAGFSPYEQY
>10|TRBV4-1|TRBJ1-2|many
ASSQRGGGYT
>12|TRBV2|TRBJ1-1|NA
ASSAREGDTEAF
>13|TRBV12-3/TRBV12-4|TRBJ2-7|NA
ASSPNSGGPIEQY
>12|TRBV7-9|TRBJ2-7|few
ASSRDTTSYEQY
>13|TRBV11-2|TRBJ2-7|few
ASSPYSTAPYEQY
>13|TRBV5-1|TRBJ2-7|NA
ASSLPLGGSYEQY
>13|TRBV28|TRBJ2-5|few
ASSYTDRPQETQY
>13|TRBV7-9|TRBJ2-3|NA
ASSPDRGVADTQY
>16|TRBV5-1|TRBJ2-3|many
ASSWGFTSGSPTDTQY
>14|TRBV6-5|TRBJ1-2|NA
ASTANPQGLNYGYT
>12|TRBV5-1|TRBJ2-7|few
VSSFSAGTYEQY
>10|TRBV28|TRBJ1-2|few
ASSRLGHGYT
>16|TRBV4-1|TRBJ2-5|NA
ASSQGLAGGLSGETQY
>11|TRBV5-1|TRBJ1-1|once
ARSREKNTEAF
>12|TRBV14|TRBJ2-5|NA
ASSRGPAQETQY
>13|TRBV20-1|TRBJ1-4|few
SARDPGPGREKLF
>12|TRBV12-3/TRBV12-4|TRBJ2-3|many
ASSWNRGTDTQY
>13|TRBV12-3/TRBV12-4|TRBJ2-1|NA
ASRLLAGGLNEQF
>16|TRBV14|TRBJ2-6|few
ASSQDSIPASGANVLT
>13|TRBV2|TRBJ2-3|few
ASSDLAGVRDTQY
>12|TRBV7-2|TRBJ1-2|NA
ASSGQQGMEGYT
>11|TRBV12-3/TRBV12-4|TRBJ2-2|NA
ASRNPGPGELF
>13|TRBV4-3|TRBJ2-7|NA
ASSQEGGSLYEQY
>14|TRBV6-2/TRBV6-3|TRBJ2-4|NA
ASSYKDLYAKNIQY
>11|TRBV12-5|TRBJ1-5|few
ASAGTGNQPQH
>11|TRBV18|TRBJ2-7|many
ASSRDSPYEQY
>12|TRBV7-8|TRBJ2-1|few
ASSYRLSGNEQF
>13|TRBV29-1|TRBJ1-1|NA
SVEGLQGMNTEAF
>12|TRBV6-5|NA|NA
ASSWGLDAETQY
>14|TRBV6-2/TRBV6-3|TRBJ2-1|NA
ASSYSGTSLVGEQF
>13|TRBV6-1|TRBJ2-3|NA
ASGEGLAETDTQY
>13|TRBV28|TRBJ2-5|many
ASSFSVGHGQGKY
>13|TRBV18|TRBJ2-7|NA
ASSPPEGTRGEQY
>11|TRBV10-3|TRBJ2-7|few
ASQGRSSYEQY
>12|TRBV5-1|TRBJ2-7|NA
ASSLDLFGYEQY
>10|TRBV11-2|TRBJ1-5|few
ASAEIGQPQH
>11|TRBV2|TRBJ1-5|NA
ASTGLGNQPQH
>10|TRBV25-1|TRBJ2-7|many
ASVGALYEQY
>12|TRBV6-2/TRBV6-3|TRBJ1-2|NA
ASSSLTLLRGYT
>12|TRBV6-6|TRBJ2-7|NA
AGSLKGAQYEQY
>16|TRBV5-1|TRBJ1-4|once
ASSRGGQRSPTNEKLF
>12|TRBV20-1|TRBJ2-1|many
SATRGDNYNEQF
>13|TRBV12-3/TRBV12-4|TRBJ2-1|NA
ASERRGSSYNEQF
>12|TRBV6-2/TRBV6-3|TRBJ1-5|few
ASSYPPQNQPQH
>10|TRBV6-2/TRBV6-3|TRBJ2-5|NA
ASQNREETQY
>12|TRBV10-3|TRBJ2-3|NA
ASSGTSATDTQY
>11|TRBV24-1|TRBJ1-5|NA
TTSETGRQPQH
>12|TRBV29-1|TRBJ2-4|few
SGRTSGRYNEQY
>14|TRBV3-1|TRBJ2-1|few
ASSQDSGRDYNEQF
>11|TRBV28|NA|NA
ATYRDIFSEQY
>15|TRBV10-3|TRBJ2-3|many
AISAFPAGAGTDTQY
>11|TRBV20-1|TRBJ2-1|NA
SVFGRRNNGQF